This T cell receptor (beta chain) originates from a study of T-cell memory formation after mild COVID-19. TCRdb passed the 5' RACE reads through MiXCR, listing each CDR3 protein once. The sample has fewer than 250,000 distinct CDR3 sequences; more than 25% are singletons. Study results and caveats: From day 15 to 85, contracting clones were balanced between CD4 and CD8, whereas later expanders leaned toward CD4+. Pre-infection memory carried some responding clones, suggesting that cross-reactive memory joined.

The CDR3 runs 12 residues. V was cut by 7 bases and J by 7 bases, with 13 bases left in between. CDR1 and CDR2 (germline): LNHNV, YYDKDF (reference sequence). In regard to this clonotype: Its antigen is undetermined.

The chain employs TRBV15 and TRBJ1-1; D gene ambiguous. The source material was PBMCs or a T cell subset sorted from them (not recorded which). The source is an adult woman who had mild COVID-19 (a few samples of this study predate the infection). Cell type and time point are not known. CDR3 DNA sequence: TGTGCCACCACCACGGGAAATCATGAAGCTTTCTTT. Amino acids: CATTTGNHEAFF.